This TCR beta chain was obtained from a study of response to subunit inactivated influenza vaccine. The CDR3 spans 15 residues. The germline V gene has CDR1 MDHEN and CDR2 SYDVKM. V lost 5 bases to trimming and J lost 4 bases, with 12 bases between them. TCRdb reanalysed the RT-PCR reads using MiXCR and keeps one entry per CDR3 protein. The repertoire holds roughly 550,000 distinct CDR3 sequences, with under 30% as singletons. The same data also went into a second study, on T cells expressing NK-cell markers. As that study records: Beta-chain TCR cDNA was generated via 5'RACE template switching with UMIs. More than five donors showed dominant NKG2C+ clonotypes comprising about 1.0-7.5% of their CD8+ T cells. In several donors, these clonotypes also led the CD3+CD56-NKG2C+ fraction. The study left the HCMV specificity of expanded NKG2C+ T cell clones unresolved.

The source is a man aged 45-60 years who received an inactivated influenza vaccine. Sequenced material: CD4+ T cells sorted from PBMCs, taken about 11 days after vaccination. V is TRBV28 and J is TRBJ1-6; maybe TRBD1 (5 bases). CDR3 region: CASSPGDRYNSPLHF. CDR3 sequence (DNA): TGTGCCAGCAGTCCTGGAGACAGATATAATTCACCCCTCCACTTT.